The 5 T cell receptor beta chains below were found in one sample sequenced in a study of blood T cells in healthy people across ages. Together with a sample-barcoded 5' primer, a J-beta primer mix was included in a second PCR lasting roughly 6 to 12 cycles. TCRdb independently ran MiXCR on the 5' RACE reads; one entry per CDR3 protein. The profile shows approximately 800,000 distinct CDR3 sequences, roughly 35% of them singletons. The specimen sequenced was blood. The receptors here all came from a man aged 18 to 29 in good health.

The chain carries TRBV9 and TRBJ1-1; D call uncertain. Trimming pared 3 bases from V and 3 bases from J, leaving 9 bases between. The CDR3 length is 13 residues. The germline V gene has CDR1 SGDLS and CDR2 YYNGEE. CDR3 protein: CASSGQYYTEAFF. Here the CDR3 DNA reads TGTGCCAGCAGCGGACAATACTACACTGAAGCTTTCTTT. Complete variable domain (other parts from reference TRBV9 and TRBJ1-1): DSGVTQTPKHLITATGQRVTLRCSPRSGDLSVYWYQQSLDQGLQFLIQYYNGEERAKGNILERFSAQQFPDLHSELNLSSLELGDSALYFCASSGQYYTEAFFGQGTRLTVV.

The V call is TRBV2, the J call TRBJ2-3, with TRBD2 as a possible D gene (5 bases). The V gene lost 3 bases and the J gene lost 2 bases, with 9 bases spanning the gap. The CDR3 is made up of 14 amino acids. Germline CDR1 and CDR2: SNHLY and FYNNEI. CDR3 amino acids: CASSEGGYTDTQYF. In DNA form, the CDR3 reads TGTGCCAGCAGTGAGGGCGGGTACACAGATACGCAGTATTTT.

This clonotype was seen a handful of times. This chain uses TRBV12-3 or TRBV12-4 with TRBJ2-5, with TRBD1 matching over 7 bases. V lost 7 bases and J lost 1; bases outside the gene matches: 6. The CDR3 consists of 14 residues. CDR3 DNA sequence: TGTGCCAGCAAGGGGGCCGGGCCCCAAGAGACCCAGTACTTC. This encodes CASKGAGPQETQYF.

The chain combines TRBV3-1 with TRBJ1-1; D is undetermined. V lost 3 bases, J lost 1 base, and 18 bases lay in between. Germline V gene data show CDR1 as LGHDT and CDR2 as YNNKEL (reference sequence). The CDR3 runs 17 residues. The CDR3 sequence is CASSQRYFGYENTEAFF. CDR3 bases: TGTGCCAGCAGCCAGCGGTATTTCGGGTACGAGAACACTGAAGCTTTCTTT.

The chain links TRBV30 to TRBJ1-2; 8 nucleotides agree with TRBD1. Looked up from germline, CDR1 is GTSNPN and CDR2 is SVGIG (reference sequence). Trimming took 2 bases from V and 4 from J; bases not matched to a gene: 3. The CDR3 consists of 13 residues. The CDR3 DNA sequence: TGTGCCTGGAGTTCAGGGGGCGGCTATGGCTACACCTTC. It encodes CAWSSGGGYGYTF.